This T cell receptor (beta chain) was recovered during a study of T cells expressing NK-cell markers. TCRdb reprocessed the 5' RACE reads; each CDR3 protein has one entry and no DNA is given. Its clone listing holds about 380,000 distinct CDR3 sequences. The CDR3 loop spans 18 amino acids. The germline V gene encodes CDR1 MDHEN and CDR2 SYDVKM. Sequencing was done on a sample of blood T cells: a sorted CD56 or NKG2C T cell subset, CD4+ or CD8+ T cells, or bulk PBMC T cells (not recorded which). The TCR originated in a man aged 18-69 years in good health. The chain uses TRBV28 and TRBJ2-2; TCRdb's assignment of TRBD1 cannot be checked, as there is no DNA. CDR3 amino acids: CASRLGAGAATNTGELFF.